This T cell receptor beta chain was identified during a study of T cells after yellow fever vaccination. Overall study findings and caveats: Relatively few clonotypes were ones that appeared in both CD4 and CD8 compartments. When the response was secondary, it was weaker but reached its peak faster, day 5 versus 15.

V gave up 2 bases and J gave up 1 base; unmatched junction bases: 3. The CDR3 extends over 15 amino acids. The germline gives CDR1 MNHEY, CDR2 SVGAGI. There are a few counts of this clonotype. Antigen unknown. A process of 5'RACE template switching, which added a universal primer site and UMIs, was used to make TCR cDNA. TCRdb re-derived calls from the 5' RACE reads in MiXCR, one entry per CDR3 protein. The sample gives fewer than 650,000 distinct CDR3 sequences, just over 20% of which show up once; about 17% is in the top ten. This chain uses TRBV6-5 with TRBJ1-1; 8 bases fit TRBD1. The sequencing here drew on PBMCs, taken approximately 22 days after the first yellow fever vaccination. This clonotype originated in a man aged 18 to 30 who received the YFV17D yellow fever vaccine. This CDR3 is CASSYQGAKNTEAFF. The CDR3 DNA sequence: TGTGCCAGCAGTTACCAGGGGGCGAAGAACACTGAAGCTTTCTTT.